Listed below are T cell receptor beta chains from one sample, sequenced in a study of chemoradiotherapy in HPV16-positive cancers. Libraries were prepared by immunoSEQ multiplex PCR; TCRdb keeps only in-frame clonotypes and omits some of them. The data contain around 30,000 clones, nearly 90% of them seen just once; the ten biggest clones take up approximately 2.8%. The source was blood, collected from a patient who underwent chemoradiotherapy. All receptors come from a human donor with HPV-associated anogenital cancer. The CDR3 runs from the conserved cysteine through the conserved F or W. D genes are given only for firm matches. Clone sizes are given selectively: once, few, many, or a class where the clone is expanded.

D gene	clone size	J gene	V gene	CDR3 DNA	CDR3 protein
TRBD1	-	TRBJ2-3	TRBV6-1	TGTGCCAGCAGTGAGACAGGGGGCTTTAGCACAGATACGCAGTATTTT	CASSETGGFSTDTQYF
TRBD1	-	TRBJ1-2	TRBV28	TGTGCCAGCAGTCCGCTAGGGGGCGAAGATGGCTACACCTTC	CASSPLGGEDGYTF
-	-	TRBJ2-3	TRBV5-1	TGCGCCAGCAGCGCCCAGGGGGATACGCAGTATTTT	CASSAQGDTQYF
TRBD1	-	TRBJ1-4	TRBV6-5	TGTGCCAGCAGTTACGGGACAGGGGGTGAAAAACTGTTTTTT	CASSYGTGGEKLFF
TRBD1	-	TRBJ2-1	TRBV7-6	TGTGCCAGCAGCTCCACGGGACAGTTAAGCTCCTACAATGAGCAGTTCTTC	CASSSTGQLSSYNEQFF
TRBD2	-	TRBJ2-1	TRBV29-1	TGCAGCGTTAGACTAGCGCCGAGCTCCTACAATGAGCAGTTCTTC	CSVRLAPSSYNEQFF
-	-	TRBJ2-2	TRBV9	TGTGCCAGCAGCCCTCGGATTGGGGGCCCGAACACCGGGGAGCTGTTTTTT	CASSPRIGGPNTGELFF
TRBD1	-	TRBJ1-3	TRBV7-2	TGTGCCAGCAGCACCCGAACAGGGGGCGACGGAAACACCATATATTTT	CASSTRTGGDGNTIYF
-	-	TRBJ1-1	TRBV10-3	TGTGCCATCAGTGGGGGGGAAAATCAGCAAGCTTTCTTT	CAISGGENQQAFF
TRBD2	-	TRBJ2-7	TRBV11-3	TGTGCCAGCAGCTCGGGGGGGAGTTACGAGCAGTACTTC	CASSSGGSYEQYF
-	-	TRBJ2-1	TRBV5-4	TGTGCCAGCAGCCGGCCCGGACAGCCGGAGTTCTTC	CASSRPGQPEFF
-	-	TRBJ1-1	TRBV11-1	TGTGCCAGCAGTTACGCAGGGGTGAACACTGAAGCTTTCTTT	CASSYAGVNTEAFF
TRBD2	-	TRBJ2-5	TRBV6-1	TGTGCCAGCAGTAAAGGAGGGGCCCTAGCGGGTAGTAGACAAGAGACCCAGTACTTC	CASSKGGALAGSRQETQYF
TRBD2	-	TRBJ2-1	TRBV6-1	TGTGCCAGCAGTGCGAGTAGCGGGGCCTCCTACAATGAGCAGTTCTTC	CASSASSGASYNEQFF
-	-	TRBJ2-7	TRBV7-8	TGTGCCAGCAGCCGCACCTACGAGCAGTACTTC	CASSRTYEQYF
TRBD1	once	TRBJ1-4	TRBV6-1	TGTGCCAGCAGTGGACAGGGGGGGGAAAAACTGTTTTTT	CASSGQGGEKLFF
-	-	TRBJ2-1	TRBV21-1	TGTGCCAGCAGCAAAGGTTCGGGCCTAGCGGGAGCGTGGAATGAGCAGTTCTTC	CASSKGSGLAGAWNEQFF
-	-	TRBJ2-3	TRBV7-2	TGTGCCAGCAGCCCTCGGGACCCGGGAGTAGGGAGTACGCAGTATTTT	CASSPRDPGVGSTQYF
-	-	TRBJ1-3	TRBV5-1	TGCGCCAGCAGCTTGTCGCAGGATGGAAACACCATATATTTT	CASSLSQDGNTIYF
-	-	TRBJ1-2	TRBV7-8	TGTGCCAGCAGCTTAGCGCGTCGTTTTCAGGATAAAGGCTACACCTTC	CASSLARRFQDKGYTF
TRBD1	once	TRBJ1-2	TRBV2	TGTGCCAGCAACGCCCGGGACAGGGCCCTCTGGGGAGGTGGCTACACCTTC	CASNARDRALWGGGYTF
-	-	TRBJ1-5	TRBV30	TGTGCCTGGAGTGTAGGGGGCAATCAGCCCCAGCATTTT	CAWSVGGNQPQHF
-	-	TRBJ2-2	TRBV5-4	TGTGCCAGCAGCTTGTTAAACAGGGGAGGAAGAGGCGGGGAGCTGTTTTTT	CASSLLNRGGRGGELFF
-	-	TRBJ2-1	TRBV10-2	TGCGCCAGCAGTGAGAGGAGCGGTTCCTACAATGAGCAGTTCTTC	CASSERSGSYNEQFF
-	-	TRBJ2-5	TRBV7-2	TGTGCCAGCAGCTTTGGGGAAACAGAGACCCAGTACTTC	CASSFGETETQYF
-	once	TRBJ1-6	TRBV9	TGTGCCAGCAACGTAGGGGATGGACGGCCCCCCTATAATTCACCCCTCCACTTT	CASNVGDGRPPYNSPLHF
TRBD2	-	TRBJ2-2	TRBV19	TGTGCCAGTAGTATTATCCGGGGACTAGCGGGACAAACCGGGGAGCTGTTTTTT	CASSIIRGLAGQTGELFF
-	-	TRBJ1-2	TRBV21-1	TGTGCCAGCAGCCCTCCGGACAGGCTCGGCACCTTC	CASSPPDRLGTF
-	-	TRBJ1-1	TRBV18	TGTGCCAGCTCACCGTTTAGTAGGCGAGACACTGAAGCTTTCTTT	CASSPFSRRDTEAFF
TRBD1	-	TRBJ2-7	TRBV5-6	TGTGCCAGCAGCCCATGGGACAGGCCCTCCTACGAGCAGTACTTC	CASSPWDRPSYEQYF
-	-	TRBJ2-1	TRBV11-3	TGTGCCAGCTCTAGAGGACGGAACAATGAGCAGTTCTTC	CASSRGRNNEQFF
TRBD2	-	TRBJ2-3	TRBV5-1	TGCGCCAGCAGCTTGGGGCTAGCGGGGGGTATAAGCACAGATACGCAGTATTTT	CASSLGLAGGISTDTQYF
TRBD1	-	TRBJ1-2	TRBV9	TGTGCCAGCAGCCCGGACAGGGTCGCTGGCTACACCTTC	CASSPDRVAGYTF
-	few	TRBJ2-3	TRBV25-1	TGTGCCAGCAGTGAAGGTTCAGGCGACACAGATACGCAGTATTTT	CASSEGSGDTDTQYF
-	-	TRBJ2-1	TRBV5-4	TGTGCCAGCAGCTCTGGTAGCGCGAGGGCTAACAATGAGCAGTTCTTC	CASSSGSARANNEQFF